These T cell receptor beta chains were read from a single sample in a study of shared clonotypes between healthy human individuals. Produced via immunoSEQ multiplex PCR; TCRdb's table is partial and in-frame only. The sample includes approximately 250,000 clones, 50% to 80% seen only once; the top ten take roughly 10%. The sample was memory CD4+ T cells sorted from blood. The origin of the receptors is a man aged 30 to 39 in good health. Both conserved end residues are trimmed from each CDR3. The order of the fields is V gene, J gene, CDR3 protein.

TRBV9	TRBJ2-1	ASSVEGWLSPYNEQF
TRBV11-2	TRBJ1-3	ASSLGYHSGNTIY
TRBV29-1	TRBJ1-2	SVEEGQGANGYT
TRBV7-3	TRBJ2-1	ASSLPSSYNEQF
TRBV7-9	TRBJ2-5	ASSRGGPQETQY
TRBV5-1	TRBJ2-7	ASSPELSSYEQY
TRBV7-2	TRBJ2-3	ASSLTGSTDTQY
TRBV18	TRBJ2-5	ASSHKLGLAGQETQY
TRBV10-3	TRBJ2-3	AISEKTSATGTQY
TRBV6-1	TRBJ1-5	ASSESLGGAGQPQH
TRBV6-5	TRBJ2-1	ASSYGPTGGTGQF
TRBV4-3	TRBJ2-1	ASSQESRSYEQF
TRBV6-5	TRBJ2-7	ASSYSTSGGYEQY
TRBV7-9	TRBJ2-7	ASSPGLAGQKLAQY
TRBV25-1	TRBJ2-7	ASSGGQDYEQY
TRBV5-1	TRBJ2-7	ASSRTGTSSYEQY
TRBV6-5	TRBJ2-7	ASSYAATGGEQY
TRBV9	TRBJ2-7	ASSVTEGTTYEQY
TRBV10-1	TRBJ2-1	ASSDRTSGNNEQF
TRBV6-1	TRBJ1-4	ASRRQENEKLF
TRBV6-5	TRBJ2-1	ASSLASGSNYNEQF
TRBV7-6	TRBJ2-2	ASSFTEPGPFWVGELF
TRBV10-3	TRBJ2-7	AISAAGTGPTYEQY
TRBV10-2	TRBJ2-7	ASSPLGHKYEQY
TRBV15	TRBJ2-7	ATSRYPRTGTEQY
TRBV28	TRBJ2-5	ASSRRAAKETQY
TRBV5-8	TRBJ1-1	ATKGRTRYTEAF
TRBV11-2	TRBJ2-1	ASSLGVSGAYNEQF
TRBV7-9	TRBJ2-1	ASSSDRGRFHNEQF
TRBV28	TRBJ2-6	ASSLGFLGQGVPGANVLT
TRBV11-2	TRBJ2-1	ASSLIVGRNNEQF
TRBV11-2	TRBJ2-7	ASSPPSPLRVL
TRBV10-3	TRBJ1-5	AISESMGSGVQPQH
TRBV11-2	TRBJ2-3	ASSFSGIGLDTQY
TRBV7-2	TRBJ2-7	ASSPGTRHYEQY
TRBV10-1	TRBJ2-7	ASSSSSSYEQY
TRBV28	TRBJ2-3	ASSSPGGFSTDTQY
TRBV15	TRBJ2-2	ATSREGQGRTGELF
TRBV18	TRBJ2-1	ASYSIAGLPDSSSYNEQF
TRBV6-1	TRBJ1-5	ASWDRPQPQH
TRBV18	TRBJ2-7	ASSPPGAGQQY
TRBV7-3	TRBJ2-1	ASSFQSPNSGNEQF
TRBV4-1	TRBJ2-3	ASSLNSGNTDTQY
TRBV29-1	TRBJ2-5	SVDRLETQY
TRBV6-1	TRBJ2-7	ASSLTRARGEQY
TRBV6-6	TRBJ2-7	ASSGTSVNRKQY
TRBV28	TRBJ1-1	ASSQGQGDFGAF
TRBV7-9	TRBJ2-7	ASSLVDRGGYEQY
TRBV27	TRBJ2-3	ASSLRKGATDTQY